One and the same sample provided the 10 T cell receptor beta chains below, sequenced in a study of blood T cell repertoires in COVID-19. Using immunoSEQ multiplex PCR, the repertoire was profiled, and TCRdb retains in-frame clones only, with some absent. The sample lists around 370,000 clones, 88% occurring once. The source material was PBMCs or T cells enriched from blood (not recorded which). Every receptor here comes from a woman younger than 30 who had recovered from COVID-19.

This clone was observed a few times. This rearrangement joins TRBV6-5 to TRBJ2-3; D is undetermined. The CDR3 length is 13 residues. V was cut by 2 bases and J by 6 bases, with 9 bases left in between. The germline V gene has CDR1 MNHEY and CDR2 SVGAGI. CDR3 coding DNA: TGTGCCAGCAGTTACCCCGGTGGTGATACGCAGTATTTT. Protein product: CASSYPGGDTQYF.

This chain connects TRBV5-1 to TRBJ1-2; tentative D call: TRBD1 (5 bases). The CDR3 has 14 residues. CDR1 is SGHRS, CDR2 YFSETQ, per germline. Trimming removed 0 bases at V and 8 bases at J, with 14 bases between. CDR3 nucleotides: TGCGCCAGCAGCTTGGCAACGAACAAGGGGGGCTACACCTTC. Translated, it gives CASSLATNKGGYTF.

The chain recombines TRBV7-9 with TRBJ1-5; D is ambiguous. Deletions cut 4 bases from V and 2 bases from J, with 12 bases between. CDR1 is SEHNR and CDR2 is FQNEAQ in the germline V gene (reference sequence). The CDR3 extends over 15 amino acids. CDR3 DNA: TGTGCCAGCAGCTGGCGGCCGGTTGGCAATCAGCCCCAGCATTTT. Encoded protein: CASSWRPVGNQPQHF.

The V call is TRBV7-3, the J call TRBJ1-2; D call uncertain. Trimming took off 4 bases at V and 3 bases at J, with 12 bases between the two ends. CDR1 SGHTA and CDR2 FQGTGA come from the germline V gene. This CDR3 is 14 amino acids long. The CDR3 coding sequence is TGTGCCAGCAGCTACGGGGTAGAGGACTATGGCTACACCTTC. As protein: CASSYGVEDYGYTF.

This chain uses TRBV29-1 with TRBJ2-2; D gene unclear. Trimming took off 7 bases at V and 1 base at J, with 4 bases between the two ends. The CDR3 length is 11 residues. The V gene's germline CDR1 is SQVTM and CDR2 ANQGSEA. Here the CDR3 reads CSARNTGELFF. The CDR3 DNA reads TGCAGCGCCCGGAACACCGGGGAGCTGTTTTTT.

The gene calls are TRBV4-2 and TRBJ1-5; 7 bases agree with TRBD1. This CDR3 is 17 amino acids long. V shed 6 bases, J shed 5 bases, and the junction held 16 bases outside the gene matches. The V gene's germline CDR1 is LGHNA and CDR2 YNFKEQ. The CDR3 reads CASSWVGVGGTDQPQHF. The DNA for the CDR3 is TGTGCCAGCAGTTGGGTGGGGGTCGGAGGGACAGATCAGCCCCAGCATTTT.

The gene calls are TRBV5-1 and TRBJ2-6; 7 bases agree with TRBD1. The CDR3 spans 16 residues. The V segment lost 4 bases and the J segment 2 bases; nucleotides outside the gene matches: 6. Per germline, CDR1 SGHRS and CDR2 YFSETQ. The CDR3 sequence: CASSLTGPPGANVLTF. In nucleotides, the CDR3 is TGCGCCAGCAGCCTGACAGGGCCACCTGGGGCCAACGTCCTGACTTTC.

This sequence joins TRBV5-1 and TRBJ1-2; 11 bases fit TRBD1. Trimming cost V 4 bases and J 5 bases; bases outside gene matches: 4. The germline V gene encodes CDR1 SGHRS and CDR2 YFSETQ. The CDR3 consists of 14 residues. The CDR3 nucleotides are TGCGCCAGCAGCCCAGGACAGGGGGCGTATGGCTACACCTTC. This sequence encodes CASSPGQGAYGYTF. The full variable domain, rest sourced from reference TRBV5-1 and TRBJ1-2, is KAGVTQTPRYLIKTRGQQVTLSCSPISGHRSVSWYQQTPGQGLQFLFEYFSETQRNKGNFPGRFSGRQFSNSRSEMNVSTLELGDSALYLCASSPGQGAYGYTFGSGTRLTVV.

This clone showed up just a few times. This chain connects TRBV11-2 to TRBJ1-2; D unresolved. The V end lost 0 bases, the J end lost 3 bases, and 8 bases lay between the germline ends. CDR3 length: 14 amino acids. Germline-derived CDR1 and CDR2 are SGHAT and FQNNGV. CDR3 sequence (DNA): TGTGCCAGCAGCTTAGATATCGGTGACTATGGCTACACCTTC. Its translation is CASSLDIGDYGYTF.

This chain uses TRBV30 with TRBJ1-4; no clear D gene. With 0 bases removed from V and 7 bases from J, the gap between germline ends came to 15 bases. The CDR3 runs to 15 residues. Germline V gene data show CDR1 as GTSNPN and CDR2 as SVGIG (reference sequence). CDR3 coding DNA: TGTGCCTGGAGTGTAAGAAGGTCGGCGGGTGAAAAACTGTTTTTT. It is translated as CAWSVRRSAGEKLFF.